This TCR beta chain appears in the sequencing data of a study of cytomegalovirus exposure and HLA in healthy donors. General study points: It was 150 to 200 TCR beta chains that were listed as cytomegalovirus-associated. The finding came from a later analysis; first-cohort TCR clusters tended to co-occur in the 95 to 150 validation repertoires.

This clone appeared a few times. What it binds is unknown. Measured with immunoSEQ multiplex PCR; TCRdb has only the in-frame clones, and not every one. Here the sample spans about 360,000 clones, 70% to 90% being singletons. The donors were part of the validation cohort of more than 90 subjects. That cohort was separate from the first cohort, which comprised 670 or so subjects. The sample comprised PBMCs. This clonotype originated in a woman aged 18-29 years in good health and CMV-seronegative.

This chain's CDR3 is CASSLAYEQYF. For the CDR3, the DNA is TGTGCCAGCAGCTTGGCTTACGAGCAGTACTTC. The chain joins TRBV5-8 to TRBJ2-7; D uncertain. CDR1 and CDR2 (germline): SGHTS, YDEGEE. V lost 0 bases to trimming and J lost 4 bases, with 2 bases between them. This CDR3 has 11 residues. Based on the CDR3 plus reference TRBV5-8 and TRBJ2-7, the full variable domain is EAGVTQSPTHLIKTRGQQATLRCSPISGHTSVYWYQQALGLGLQFLLWYDEGEERNRGNFPPRFSGRQFPNYSSELNVNALELEDSALYLCASSLAYEQYFGPGTRLTVT.